One and the same sample provided the 16 T cell receptor beta chains below, sequenced in a study of CD8+ T cells in alopecia areata. Extracted from the samples, RNA was reverse transcribed into cDNA to serve as the sequencing template. Clones were sequenced by immunoSEQ multiplex PCR, and TCRdb holds only the in-frame ones, with some missing. Of some 240,000 clones listed, 50% to 70% are singletons. The sequencing used CD4+ T cells sorted from blood, collected at week 0. The source of these receptors is a human donor with alopecia areata.

A note on this clone: This sample includes further DNA sequences coding for the same CDR3. The chain recombines TRBV29-1 with TRBJ1-2; the D is unclear. V lost 4 bases to trimming and J lost 3 bases, with 12 bases between them. Germline assignment: CDR1 SQVTM and CDR2 ANQGSEA. This CDR3 spans 13 amino acids. In DNA form, the CDR3 reads TGCAGCGTTGCCCTCGGTAGAGACTATGGCTACACCTTC. It specifies CSVALGRDYGYTF. The full variable domain, with the rest looked up from reference TRBV29-1 and TRBJ1-2, is SAVISQKPSRDICQRGTSLTIQCQVDSQVTMMFWYRQQPGQSLTLIATANQGSEATYESGFVIDKFPISRPNLTFSTLTVSNMSPEDSSIYLCSVALGRDYGYTFGSGTRLTVV.

The rearrangement joins TRBV5-1 to TRBJ2-7, with 9 nucleotides matching TRBD1. V was pared by 4 bases and J by 2 bases, with 7 bases of the junction left unmatched. Germline V lookup: CDR1 SGHRS, CDR2 YFSETQ. The CDR3 is 15 residues long. DNA of the CDR3: TGCGCCAGCAGCGATGACAGGGGGACCCCCTACGAGCAGTACTTC. This translates into CASSDDRGTPYEQYF. Together with reference TRBV5-1 and TRBJ2-7, the CDR3 gives the full variable domain: KAGVTQTPRYLIKTRGQQVTLSCSPISGHRSVSWYQQTPGQGLQFLFEYFSETQRNKGNFPGRFSGRQFSNSRSEMNVSTLELGDSALYLCASSDDRGTPYEQYFGPGTRLTVT.

The chain couples TRBV25-1 to TRBJ1-2, with 11 positions matching TRBD1. This CDR3 spans 16 amino acids. V dropped 2 bases and J dropped 4; count of bases not matched to a gene: 6. CDR1 and CDR2 from the germline V gene are MGHDK and SYGVNS. The CDR3 DNA follows: TGTGCCAGCAGTGAACCCGGACAGGGGGCGAGCTATGGCTACACCTTC. It yields the protein CASSEPGQGASYGYTF.

The rearrangement joins TRBV7-3 to TRBJ2-1; D gene unclear. This CDR3 has 14 amino acids. The germline CDR1 and CDR2 sequences are SGHTA and FQGTGA. V was cut by 1 base and J by 5 bases, with 9 bases left in between. CDR3 sequence: CASSLSTDHNEQFF. The CDR3 coding sequence is TGTGCCAGCAGCTTAAGCACGGACCACAATGAGCAGTTCTTC.

This clone was counted only a few times. The chain uses TRBV6-1 and TRBJ2-2; weak D call: TRBD1 (5 bases). CDR1 and CDR2 (germline): MNHNS, SASEGT. The CDR3 spans 16 residues. V lost 4 bases, J lost 2 bases, and 14 bases lay in between. As DNA, the CDR3 is TGTGCCAGCAGTGTCGTTTTAAGGACAAACACCGGGGAGCTGTTTTTT. This sequence encodes CASSVVLRTNTGELFF.

The chain recombines TRBV14 with TRBJ2-1; no reliable D call. CDR3 length: 13 amino acids. CDR1 and CDR2 from the germline V gene are SGHDN and FVKESK. V lost 0 bases to trimming and J lost 13 bases, with 13 bases between them. The CDR3 region has the DNA TGTGCCAGCAGCCAAGATGGATTTAGCTTCCAGTTCTTC. Protein product: CASSQDGFSFQFF.

The chain uses TRBV30 and TRBJ2-7; the match to TRBD2 covers 7 bases. The germline gives CDR1 GTSNPN, CDR2 SVGIG (reference sequence). This CDR3 spans 11 amino acids. This CDR3 reads CAVGGRTEQYF. In DNA, the CDR3 is TGTGCAGTTGGCGGGAGAACGGAGCAGTACTTC.

V gene TRBV6-5 combines with J gene TRBJ2-1; TRBD2 aligns across 11 bases. The CDR3 is 16 residues long. The germline V gene has CDR1 MNHEY and CDR2 SVGAGI. The V and J ends lost 0 bases and 6 bases, in that order; junction bases with no gene match: 4. This CDR3 reads CASSYSRLAGGNEQFF. Here the CDR3 DNA reads TGTGCCAGCAGTTACTCGAGGCTAGCGGGAGGCAATGAGCAGTTCTTC.

This clone was picked up a small number of times. This chain joins TRBV6-4 and TRBJ1-1, with D hard to call. The CDR3 consists of 10 residues. The germline CDR1 and CDR2 sequences are MRHNA and SNTAGT. Trimming left V 5 bases short and J 8 bases short, with 6 bases between. The CDR3 region has the DNA TGTGCCAGCAGTAGGCGAGAAGCTTTCTTT. Amino acid sequence: CASSRREAFF.

J is TRBJ1-5 and V is TRBV6-5; 9 bases align to TRBD1. The CDR3 length is 14 residues. CDR1 MNHEY and CDR2 SVGAGI come from the germline V gene. V shed 2 bases and J 5 bases; nucleotides not matched to a gene: 1. The CDR3 nucleotides are TGTGCCAGCAGTTACGACAGGGGGGATCAGCCCCAGCATTTT. It codes for CASSYDRGDQPQHF.

This clone was found a few times. J is TRBJ1-1 and V is TRBV11-2; 9 bases map to TRBD1. V trimming: 4 bases; J trimming: 5 bases; junction bases outside the gene matches: 11. This CDR3 is built from 16 residues. Germline V lookup: CDR1 SGHAT, CDR2 FQNNGV. The DNA for the CDR3 is TGTGCCAGCAGCTCCCCGAATAAGGACAGGGGAACTGAAGCTTTCTTT. It specifies CASSSPNKDRGTEAFF.

The chain couples TRBV29-1 to TRBJ2-7; D not resolved. The CDR3 totals 15 residues. The germline CDR1 and CDR2 sequences are SQVTM and ANQGSEA. V was trimmed by 4 bases and J by 3 bases, leaving 19 bases between them. This chain's CDR3 is CSVGGVSGSHYEQYF. The CDR3 region has the DNA TGCAGCGTTGGGGGTGTTTCGGGCTCTCACTACGAGCAGTACTTC.

The J gene is TRBJ2-3, the V gene TRBV15; D is perhaps TRBD1 or TRBD2 (5 bases each). The CDR3 runs to 13 residues. Germline V gene lookup returns CDR1 LNHNV and CDR2 YYDKDF (reference sequence). V lost 5 bases, J lost 6 bases, and 12 bases lay in between. The CDR3 region has the DNA TGTGCCACCAGCTCCATTTGGGGGGATACGCAGTATTTT. This gives the protein CATSSIWGDTQYF.

V gene TRBV7-9 combines with J gene TRBJ2-3; D may match TRBD1 or TRBD2 (7 bases each). The germline V and J ends were trimmed by 4 bases and 4 bases, with 15 bases remaining between them. Germline V gene sequence: CDR1 SEHNR, CDR2 FQNEAQ (reference sequence). CDR3 length equals 15 residues. CDR3: CASSSLTGRADTQYF. The CDR3 nucleotides are TGTGCCAGCAGCTCCCTGACAGGGAGGGCAGATACGCAGTATTTT.

The V and J genes are TRBV15 and TRBJ1-4, with a weak D call TRBD1 (5 bases). Trimming took 3 bases from V and 5 from J, leaving 7 bases between them. The V gene's germline CDR1 is LNHNV and CDR2 YYDKDF (reference sequence). This CDR3 has 13 amino acids. The chain's CDR3 is CATSRDMNEKLFF. In DNA, the CDR3 is TGTGCCACCAGCAGGGACATGAATGAAAAACTGTTTTTT.

The V and J genes are TRBV15 and TRBJ1-2, with a weak D call TRBD1 (6 bases). V shed 0 bases and J shed 4 bases, with 9 bases lying between them. Germline-derived CDR1 and CDR2 are LNHNV and YYDKDF (reference sequence). The CDR3 has 14 amino acids. CDR3 sequence reads: CATSRDLQGYGYTF. CDR3 nucleotides: TGTGCCACCAGCAGAGACCTACAGGGCTATGGCTACACCTTC.